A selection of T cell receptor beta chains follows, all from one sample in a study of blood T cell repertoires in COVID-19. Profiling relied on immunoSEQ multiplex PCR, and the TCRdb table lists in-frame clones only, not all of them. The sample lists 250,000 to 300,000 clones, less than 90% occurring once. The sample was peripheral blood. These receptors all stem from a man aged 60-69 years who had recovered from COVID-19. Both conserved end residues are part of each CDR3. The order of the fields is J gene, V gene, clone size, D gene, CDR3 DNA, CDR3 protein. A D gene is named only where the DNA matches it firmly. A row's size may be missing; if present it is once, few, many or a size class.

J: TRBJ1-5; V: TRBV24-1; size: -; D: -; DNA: TGTGCCACCAGTGGGCGGACAAACGATAGCAATCAGCCCCAGCATTTT; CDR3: CATSGRTNDSNQPQHF
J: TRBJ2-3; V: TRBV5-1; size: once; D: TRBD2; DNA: TGCGCCAGCAGCTTGGGTAATAGCGGGGGAAAAGATACGCAGTATTTT; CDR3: CASSLGNSGGKDTQYF
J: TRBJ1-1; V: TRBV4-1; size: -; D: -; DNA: TGCGCCAGCAGCCAGATACAGGGATTGAACACTGAAGCTTTCTTT; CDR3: CASSQIQGLNTEAFF
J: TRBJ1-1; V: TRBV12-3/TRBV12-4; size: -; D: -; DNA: TGTGCCAGCAGCGTGACAGAGAACACTGAAGCTTTCTTT; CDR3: CASSVTENTEAFF
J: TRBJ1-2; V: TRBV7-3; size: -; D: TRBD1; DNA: TGTGCCAGCAGCCTCAAGGGACAGCCTAACTATGGCTACACCTTC; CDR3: CASSLKGQPNYGYTF
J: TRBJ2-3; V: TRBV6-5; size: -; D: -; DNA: TGTGCCAGCAGTTCTCACACCTCCCCCGTCCCAGATACGCAGTATTTT; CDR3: CASSSHTSPVPDTQYF
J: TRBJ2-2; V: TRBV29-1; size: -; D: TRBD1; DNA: TGCAGCGTGGACAGGGCCGGAGCTCTGTTTTTT; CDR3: CSVDRAGALFF
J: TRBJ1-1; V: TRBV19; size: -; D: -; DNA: TGTGCCAGTAGTATACAGGGGCGAGGGGCTGAAGCTTTCTTT; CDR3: CASSIQGRGAEAFF
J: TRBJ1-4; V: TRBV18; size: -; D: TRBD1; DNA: TGTGCCAGCTCACCACTGCAGGGGGCTAATGAAAAACTGTTTTTT; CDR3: CASSPLQGANEKLFF
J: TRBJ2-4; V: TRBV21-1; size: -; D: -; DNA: TGTGCCAGCAGCAAAAGTAAGTGGGGGGTCAGCATTCAGTACTTC; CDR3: CASSKSKWGVSIQYF
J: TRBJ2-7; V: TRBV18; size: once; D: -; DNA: TGTGCCAGCTCACCCCTCCACAGCTCCTACGAGCAGTACTTC; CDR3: CASSPLHSSYEQYF
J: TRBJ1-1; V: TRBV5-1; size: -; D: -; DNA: TGCGCCAGCAGCCCCGAAGGGGGATGGACTGAAGCTTTCTTT; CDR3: CASSPEGGWTEAFF
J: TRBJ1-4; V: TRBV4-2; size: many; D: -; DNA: TGTGCCAGCAGCCACGCACAGGGTACGACTAATGAAAAACTGTTTTTT; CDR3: CASSHAQGTTNEKLFF
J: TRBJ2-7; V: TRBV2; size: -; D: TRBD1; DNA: TGTGCCACCGCCCCCGGGACAGGGCTATACTTC; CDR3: CATAPGTGLYF
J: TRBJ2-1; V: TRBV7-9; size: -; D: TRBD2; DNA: TGTGCCAGCAGCTTATCTGCGGGGGGGAGCTCCTACAATGAGCAGTTCTTC; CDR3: CASSLSAGGSSYNEQFF
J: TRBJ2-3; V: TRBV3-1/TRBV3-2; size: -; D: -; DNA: TGTGCCAGCAGCCAAGAAGGGGTCACAGATACGCAGTATTTT; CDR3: CASSQEGVTDTQYF
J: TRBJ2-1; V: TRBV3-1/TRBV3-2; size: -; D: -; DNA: TGTGCCAGCAGCCAGCAAGCCTCTTACAATGAGCAGTTCTTC; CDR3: CASSQQASYNEQFF
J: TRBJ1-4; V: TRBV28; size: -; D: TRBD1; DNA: TGTGCCAGCAGTTTGACAGGGAATAATGAAAAACTGTTTTTT; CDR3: CASSLTGNNEKLFF
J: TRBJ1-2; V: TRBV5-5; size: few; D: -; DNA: TGTGCCAGTCGTTCGGGTGGGTTAGACGGTGGCTACACCTTC; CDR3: CASRSGGLDGGYTF
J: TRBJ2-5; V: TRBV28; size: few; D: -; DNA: TGTGCCAGCAGTTTTTCCGCGGGACCTTCACAAGAGACCCAGTACTTC; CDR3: CASSFSAGPSQETQYF
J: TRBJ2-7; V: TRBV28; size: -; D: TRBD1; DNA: TGTGCCAGCAGTTTATACCCCGAGAGTAGGGGGCGCGAGCAGTACTTC; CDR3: CASSLYPESRGREQYF
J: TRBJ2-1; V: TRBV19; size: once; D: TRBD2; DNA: TGTGCCAGTAGTGGCACTAGCGGGATAGGTGAGCAGTTCTTC; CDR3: CASSGTSGIGEQFF
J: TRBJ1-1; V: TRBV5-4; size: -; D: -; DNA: TGTGCCAGCAGCTTGAACAGGAACACTGAAGCTTTCTTT; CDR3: CASSLNRNTEAFF
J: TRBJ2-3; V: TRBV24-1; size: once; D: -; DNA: TGTGCCACCAGTGATTTAGGGGGTAGCACAGATACGCAGTATTTT; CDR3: CATSDLGGSTDTQYF
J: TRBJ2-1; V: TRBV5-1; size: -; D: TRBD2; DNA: TGCGCCAGCAGCTTGTCTAGCGGGATCCAAAATGAGCAGTTCTTC; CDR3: CASSLSSGIQNEQFF
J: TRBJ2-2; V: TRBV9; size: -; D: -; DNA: TGTGCCAGCAGCGTAGTTGGGGAGACCGGGGAGCTGTTTTTT; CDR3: CASSVVGETGELFF
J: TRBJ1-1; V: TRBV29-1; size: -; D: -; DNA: TGCAGCGTTCAGGCACTTAAGACTTTCTTT; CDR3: CSVQALKTFF
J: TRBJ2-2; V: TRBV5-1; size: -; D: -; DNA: TGCGCCAGCAGCTTGGGACAAACGAACACCGGGGAGCTGTTTTTT; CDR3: CASSLGQTNTGELFF
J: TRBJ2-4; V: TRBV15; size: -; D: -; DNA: TGTGCCACCAGCAGAGATTACGCCGGCGGGACCAAAAACATTCAGTACTTC; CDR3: CATSRDYAGGTKNIQYF
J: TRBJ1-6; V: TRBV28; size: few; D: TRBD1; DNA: TGTGCCAGCAGATCCCCGGAGGGGGCGGGTTCACCCCTCCACTTT; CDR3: CASRSPEGAGSPLHF
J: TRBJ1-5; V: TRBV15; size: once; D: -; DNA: TGTGCCACCACCTACGGCGGGGGAGGGAGCAATCAGCCCCAGCATTTT; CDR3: CATTYGGGGSNQPQHF
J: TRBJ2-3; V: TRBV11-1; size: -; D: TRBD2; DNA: TGTGCCAGCAGGGCTAGCGGGGGATCCCGGTCGGATACGCAGTATTTT; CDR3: CASRASGGSRSDTQYF
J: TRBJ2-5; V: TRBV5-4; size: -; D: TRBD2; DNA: TGTGCCAGCAGCGGGGGGACTAGCGGGGTTATACAAGAGACCCAGTACTTC; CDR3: CASSGGTSGVIQETQYF
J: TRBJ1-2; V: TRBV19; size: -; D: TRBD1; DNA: TGTGCCAGTAGTCCGGGACAGGGGCGGACTAACTATGGCTACACCTTC; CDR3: CASSPGQGRTNYGYTF
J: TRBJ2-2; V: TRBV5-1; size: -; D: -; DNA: TGCGCCAGCAGCTTCGTGGGGGAGCTGTTTTTT; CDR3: CASSFVGELFF
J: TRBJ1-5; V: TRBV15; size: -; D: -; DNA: TGTGCCACCAGCAGGGAGCCGGGACATAGTCAGCCCCAGCATTTT; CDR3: CATSREPGHSQPQHF